A selection of T cell receptor beta chains follows, all from one sample in a study of CXCR3-negative and CXCR3-positive naive CD8 T cells. Reprocessing the 5' RACE reads, TCRdb reports a single entry for every CDR3 protein and omits DNA. The sample totals over 70,000 distinct CDR3 sequences. The source material was naive CXCR3+ CD8+ T cells from blood. The origin of the receptors is a human donor in good health. Some clones in this sample may be carry-over from other donors' samples. The CDR3 runs from the conserved cysteine through the conserved F or W.

V gene	J gene	CDR3 protein
TRBV12-3/TRBV12-4	TRBJ2-7	CASSLTGLAGYEQYF
TRBV7-9	TRBJ1-3	CANQKQGDGNTIYF
TRBV27	TRBJ2-7	CASSSRWLDSDPYEQYF
TRBV20-1	TRBJ2-5	CSARAPGREETQYF
TRBV12-3/TRBV12-4	TRBJ2-1	CASRTLIWDSYNEQFF
TRBV28	TRBJ2-7	CASSPDYEQYF
TRBV9	TRBJ2-1	CASSGEHTYNEQFF
TRBV6-5	TRBJ2-7	CASSYSTVGPDEQYF
TRBV2	TRBJ2-7	CASQTSLSYEQYF
TRBV3-1	TRBJ1-6	CASSRTYSSSPLHF
TRBV12-3/TRBV12-4	TRBJ1-2	CASSPARDTYGYTF
TRBV6-6	TRBJ2-7	CASSSDRAYEQYF
TRBV4-1	TRBJ2-5	CASSQELVGGAGKTQYF
TRBV28	TRBJ1-5	CATQMLGADQPQHF
TRBV5-1	TRBJ1-1	CASSFNPRALVLPTEAFF
TRBV28	TRBJ2-7	CASSLSGQGPYEQYF
TRBV28	TRBJ2-2	CASRLGGGYTGELFF
TRBV4-2	TRBJ2-7	CASSQERAGRITYEQYF
TRBV28	TRBJ2-5	CASTDRRETQYF
TRBV23-1	TRBJ2-6	CASSMTGFSGANVLTF
TRBV29-1	TRBJ2-3	CSVDFSGGGTDTQYF
TRBV5-1	TRBJ1-5	CASSSGLSDQPQHF
TRBV29-1	TRBJ2-5	CSVIPYLAEETQYF
TRBV7-9	TRBJ2-1	CASSFIAGEPGNEQFF
TRBV3-1	TRBJ2-7	CASSHLGGGRSYEQYF
TRBV5-6	TRBJ2-5	CASSQTSGEETQYF
TRBV9	TRBJ2-3	CASSGSGSTDTQYF
TRBV12-3/TRBV12-4	TRBJ2-4	CASRPTGGDIQYF
TRBV7-2	TRBJ2-2	CASSRLGTGELFF
TRBV4-2	TRBJ2-5	CASSQTGDTQYF
TRBV5-6	TRBJ1-1	CASSAGDRASEAFF
TRBV20-1	TRBJ2-1	CSARPLDRPYNEQFF
TRBV6-4	TRBJ2-1	CASSSVSGQNNEQFF
TRBV7-9	TRBJ2-3	CAGDGQGGSTDTQYF
TRBV20-1	TRBJ2-7	CSARDRGGPDYEQYF
TRBV28	TRBJ2-7	CASSYPLVRDRRYEQYF
TRBV27	TRBJ2-1	CASSIERGGRSEQFF
TRBV29-1	TRBJ2-3	CSVEEERSTDTQYF
TRBV28	TRBJ1-5	CASSRGQGNQPQHF
TRBV25-1	TRBJ2-5	CASSEHSEETQYF
TRBV5-1	TRBJ2-4	CASSWRAREGDIQYF
TRBV20-1	TRBJ2-3	CSARGLDRSAVDTQYF